This T cell receptor beta chain was sequenced in a study of blood T cells in healthy people across ages. Study conclusions and caveats: Roughly linear age-related decline in beta diversity appeared, significant by age 40. Long-lived and aged donors differed, with more naive CD4+ cells and higher diversity in the long-lived.

V shed 4 bases and J shed 0 bases, with 13 bases lying between them. The CDR3 is made up of 15 amino acids. Germline loops: CDR1 SQVTM, CDR2 ANQGSEA. As for this clonotype: Its matching antigen is unknown.

Next came a second PCR, run for about 7 to 12 cycles, which used a sample-barcoded 5' primer along with a J-beta primer mix. TCRdb recomputed calls from the 5' RACE reads with MiXCR, one row per CDR3 protein. The data contain 800,000 to 1,300,000 distinct CDR3 sequences, roughly a quarter of them seen just once; the ten biggest clones take up around 0.7%. All donors came from Russia, were Caucasian and healthy, and spanned ages about 6 to 100. The sample was also linked to a second study, of T cells of mothers and their children.

This chain connects TRBV29-1 to TRBJ2-1; possible D gene TRBD1, 6 bases. The origin of this receptor is a girl aged 2-10 years in good health. Sequenced input: blood. DNA for the CDR3: TGCAGCGTTGTAAGGGGGTTAAGCTCCTACAATGAGCAGTTCTTC. This translates into CSVVRGLSSYNEQFF.